This T cell receptor (beta chain) appears in the sequencing data of a study of blood T cell repertoires in COVID-19. At the level of the study: Samples taken during acute and convalescent COVID-19 were collected in the United States, Italy and Spain. T cells, B-cell-depleted T cells, or PBMCs provided the cDNA or gDNA that served as material.

In this sample, this clone turned up once. In the study's own analysis: Amplification of reference gene primers provided the estimated nucleated cell counts. Sequencing was performed with immunoSEQ multiplex PCR; in TCRdb, only in-frame clones are kept and a portion is missing. That table is the source of V, J and clone size, and D and trimming were worked out from the DNA. The top ten hold roughly 4% of the sample, which has 150,000 to 200,000 clones, 88% seen once. The sequence was obtained from a woman aged 25 to 39 with acute or convalescent COVID-19. Sample: peripheral blood.

This chain's CDR3 is CASSRRDRGNYGYTF. The CDR3 region has the DNA TGTGCCAGCAGCCGACGGGACAGGGGGAACTATGGCTACACCTTC. The V gene is TRBV4-2, the J gene TRBJ1-2; 11 bases line up with TRBD1. The germline gives CDR1 LGHNA, CDR2 YNFKEQ. The CDR3 is 15 residues long. Trimming at V came to 4 bases and at J to 2 bases, leaving 3 bases not matched to a gene.